This TCR beta chain emerged from a study of cytomegalovirus exposure and HLA in healthy donors. Study at large: Roughly 85 million unique TCRs from HLA-typed donors made up an early data release.

V dropped 0 bases and J dropped 2 bases, with 13 bases sitting between them. Germline V gene data show CDR1 as LGHNA and CDR2 as YSLEER. The CDR3 consists of 17 residues. The PCR employed 60 Vbeta primers together with 13 Jbeta primers. The table came from immunoSEQ multiplex PCR; TCRdb's copy has only in-frame clones and leaves some out. Of 100,000 to 150,000 clones listed, about three quarters were seen once; the top ten hold roughly 6%. This clone was seen at least ten times. The antigen is undetermined. Overall study results and limits: TCR beta chains numbering roughly 150 were designated cytomegalovirus-associated. A later analysis found TCR association rates differed by HLA locus, highest for DRB1 and lowest for HLA-C.

Sample: PBMCs. This receptor was identified in a woman aged 35 to 49 in good health and CMV-seronegative. The chain joins TRBV4-3 to TRBJ2-2; D gene ambiguous. The DNA for the CDR3 is TGCGCCAGCAGCCAAGAATTGGGCTCGTTAAACACCGGGGAGCTGTTTTTT. This codes for CASSQELGSLNTGELFF.